The table lists the clone carrying this TCR beta chain with a count of one. The target antigen is unknown. The CDR3 covers 15 residues. CDR1 MNHEY and CDR2 SVGAGI come from the germline V gene. Trimming at V came to 0 bases and at J to 3 bases, leaving 3 bases not matched to a gene. Donors consisted of healthy bone marrow donors. These data come from a study of cytomegalovirus exposure and HLA in healthy donors. Study observations and caveats: Cytomegalovirus-associated TCR beta chains were listed, numbering 150 to 200. In an earlier analysis, productive rearrangement rates for most beta V segments clustered near 87% or 30%.

Amplification used 60 Vbeta primers and 13 Jbeta primers. The protocol was immunoSEQ multiplex PCR, while the TCRdb copy is restricted to in-frame clones and leaves out a portion. Of nearly 95,000 clones in the sample, 75% to 85% are singletons; the top ten hold over 3%. Sequences were obtained from PBMCs. This chain connects TRBV6-5 to TRBJ2-5; 8 positions agree with TRBD1. The sequence came from a woman aged 40 to 55 in good health and CMV-seronegative. CDR3: CASSYSGQDKETQYF. The DNA of the CDR3 is TGTGCCAGCAGTTACTCGGGACAGGATAAAGAGACCCAGTACTTC.